Shown below are 22 T cell receptor beta chains from a single sample sequenced in a study of T cell responses to AZD1222 COVID-19 vaccine. TCRdb's table, derived via immunoSEQ multiplex PCR, lists solely in-frame clones and lacks some. The table lists roughly 130,000 clones, under 95% of them singletons. The starting material was peripheral blood, obtained on day 0 of AZD1222 vaccination. The receptors shown here come from an adult in good health.

Remarks on this clone: Sequence at one end of the junction differs from germline and may be a read error. V usage is TRBV6-5 and J usage is TRBJ2-1, with D possibly TRBD2 on 6 matching bases. The CDR3 covers 16 residues. CDR1 and CDR2 from the germline V gene are MNHEY and SVGAGI. The CDR3 reads CASSYWGERTYNEQFF. The CDR3 DNA is TGTGCCAGCAGCTACTGGGGGGAGCGGACCTACAATGAGCAGTTCTTC.

The rearrangement uses TRBV5-1 and TRBJ2-1, with 10 bases that match TRBD2. Per the germline V gene, CDR1 is SGHRS and CDR2 is YFSETQ. Trimming at V came to 3 bases and at J to 4 bases, leaving 4 bases not matched to a gene. CDR3 length equals 15 residues. This CDR3 is CASSWGTSVYNEQFF. The CDR3 DNA is TGCGCCAGCAGCTGGGGGACTAGCGTGTACAATGAGCAGTTCTTC.

V gene TRBV30 combines with J gene TRBJ2-5; 12 bases agree with TRBD2. The CDR3 is 15 residues long. The J segment lost 5 bases and the V segment lost 5 bases, leaving 9 bases of the junction unmatched. Germline assignment: CDR1 GTSNPN and CDR2 SVGIG (reference sequence). The CDR3 here is CAWGRLAGAAETQYF. CDR3 sequence (DNA): TGTGCCTGGGGAAGACTAGCGGGAGCGGCCGAGACCCAGTACTTC.

This chain links TRBV6-2 or TRBV6-3 with TRBJ1-3, with TRBD1 matching 8 bases. The germline gives CDR1 MNHEY, CDR2 SVGEGT. V was pared by 4 bases and J by 2 bases, with 4 bases of the junction left unmatched. The CDR3 length is 15 residues. The CDR3 region is CASSFRGRPGNTIYF. For the CDR3, the DNA is TGTGCCAGCAGTTTCAGGGGGCGGCCTGGAAACACCATATATTTT.

The chain couples TRBV6-4 to TRBJ2-1, with TRBD2 matching 7 bases. This CDR3 spans 16 amino acids. V lost 6 bases to trimming and J lost 0 bases; unmatched junction nucleotides: 8. Germline loops: CDR1 MRHNA, CDR2 SNTAGT. The CDR3 protein is CASRLYSGPSYNEQFF. In DNA, the CDR3 is TGTGCCAGCAGACTCTATAGCGGGCCCTCCTACAATGAGCAGTTCTTC.

CDR3 sequence (DNA): TGTGCCTGGAGTGTCGGGGACAGAGTTGGGCCCCAGCATTTT. Translated: CAWSVGDRVGPQHF. The chain is built from TRBV30 and TRBJ1-5; 7 nucleotides match TRBD1. Trimming cost V 0 bases and J 9 bases; bases outside gene matches: 8. The CDR3 totals 14 residues. Germline lookup yields CDR1 GTSNPN and CDR2 SVGIG (reference sequence).

The chain combines TRBV28 with TRBJ1-3; D uncertain. The V gene lost 3 bases and the J gene lost 4 bases, with 10 bases spanning the gap. Germline CDR1 and CDR2: MDHEN and SYDVKM. The CDR3 contains 14 residues. CDR3 DNA: TGTGCCAGCAGTTTTTACGGGAGCGGAAACACCATATATTTT. Amino acids: CASSFYGSGNTIYF.

In DNA form, the CDR3 reads TGTGCCAGCCGGAGCGGACAGGGTTCGATAGAGACCCAGTACTTC. Translation gives CASRSGQGSIETQYF. J is TRBJ2-5 and V is TRBV19; 8 positions agree with TRBD1. CDR3 length equals 15 residues. V was pared by 9 bases and J by 4 bases, with 13 bases of the junction left unmatched. Per the germline V gene, CDR1 is LNHDA and CDR2 is SQIVND (reference sequence).

CDR3 in DNA: TGTGCCAGCAGTGGGGCAGGGGGAGTAAACACCATATATTTT. Residues: CASSGAGGVNTIYF. The chain employs TRBV6-4 and TRBJ1-3; 7 nucleotides agree with TRBD1. V shed 4 bases and J 6 bases; nucleotides not matched to a gene: 6. This CDR3 is 14 amino acids long. Germline lookup yields CDR1 MRHNA and CDR2 SNTAGT.

This chain connects TRBV30 to TRBJ2-4; 9 bases line up with TRBD1. Germline CDR1 and CDR2: GTSNPN and SVGIG (reference sequence). V trimming: 8 bases; J trimming: 6 bases; junction bases outside the gene matches: 8. This CDR3 has 13 residues. CDR3 amino acids: CARQGGRGNIQYF. Here the CDR3 DNA reads TGTGCCAGACAGGGGGGGAGAGGAAACATTCAGTACTTC. The whole variable domain, remainder taken from reference TRBV30 and TRBJ2-4, is SQTIHQWPATLVQPVGSPLSLECTVEGTSNPNLYWYRQAAGRGLQLLFYSVGIGQISSEVPQNLSASRPQDRQFILSSKKLLLSDSGFYLCARQGGRGNIQYFGAGTRLSVL.

The rearrangement joins TRBV7-3 to TRBJ1-5; unclear D gene. V was cut by 2 bases and J by 4 bases, with 6 bases left in between. This CDR3 has 13 amino acids. CDR1 is SGHTA, CDR2 FQGTGA, per germline. The CDR3 bases are TGTGCCAGCAGCTTATGGGAGAATCAGCCCCAGCATTTT. Translating it yields CASSLWENQPQHF.

This chain connects TRBV12-5 to TRBJ1-6, with 8 nucleotides matching TRBD1. The CDR3 spans 17 residues. Losses at the gene ends were 0 bases for V and 10 bases for J; bases not matched to a gene: 11. Germline V gene data show CDR1 as LGHNT and CDR2 as FRNRAP. The CDR3 here is CASGLVLQGAFTSPLHF. The CDR3 DNA follows: TGTGCTAGTGGTTTGGTACTTCAGGGGGCCTTCACGTCACCCCTCCACTTT.

This chain joins TRBV27 and TRBJ1-1; D is unclear. This CDR3 is 11 amino acids long. In germline, CDR1 is MNHEY, CDR2 SMNVEV (reference sequence). The V end lost 6 bases, the J end lost 4 bases, and 6 bases lay between the germline ends. CDR3 sequence: CASRAGTEAFF. The DNA of the CDR3 is TGTGCCAGCAGGGCAGGCACTGAAGCTTTCTTT.

This chain uses TRBV27 with TRBJ1-1, with unresolved D. The germline V gene has CDR1 MNHEY and CDR2 SMNVEV (reference sequence). The CDR3 has 12 amino acids. The ends were cut back, 3 bases at V and 4 bases at J, with 6 bases in the middle. This CDR3 is CASSFRGTEAFF. The CDR3 DNA reads TGTGCCAGCAGTTTTCGGGGCACTGAAGCTTTCTTT.

The chain has TRBV12-2 and TRBJ1-5. TRBV12-2 is a pseudogene locus. The CDR3 length is 15 residues. CDR3 amino acids: CASPPGPRLNQPQHF. The CDR3 bases are TGTGCAAGTCCCCCGGGACCGAGACTTAATCAGCCCCAGCATTTT.

This chain joins TRBV5-8 and TRBJ1-1; D may be TRBD1 (6 bases). Per germline, CDR1 SGHTS and CDR2 YDEGEE. The CDR3 contains 15 residues. The V end lost 0 bases, the J end lost 0 bases, and 9 bases lay between the germline ends. In DNA form, the CDR3 reads TGTGCCAGCAGCTTGGGGACAGTCATGAACACTGAAGCTTTCTTT. Amino acid sequence: CASSLGTVMNTEAFF.

CDR3: CASSARGEKLFF. The CDR3 coding sequence is TGTGCCAGTAGTGCCAGGGGGGAAAAACTGTTTTTT. This sequence joins TRBV19 and TRBJ1-4, with 7 nucleotides matching TRBD1. The CDR3 spans 12 residues. Germline V gives CDR1 LNHDA, CDR2 SQIVND (reference sequence). V dropped 5 bases and J dropped 8; count of bases not matched to a gene: 2.

This clone turned up a few times. The chain links TRBV7-9 to TRBJ1-5; D is unresolved. Trimming left V 4 bases short and J 8 bases short, with 12 bases between. CDR3 length equals 13 residues. CDR1 is SEHNR and CDR2 is FQNEAQ in the germline V gene (reference sequence). Here the CDR3 DNA reads TGTGCCAGCAGCTCCGGACCGTTAGAGCCCCAGCATTTT. It translates to CASSSGPLEPQHF.

The chain is built from TRBV11-3 and TRBJ2-1; 8 positions agree with TRBD1. The CDR3 has 15 amino acids. Per germline, CDR1 SGHNT and CDR2 YENEEA. The trim removed 5 bases at V and 5 bases at J, leaving 8 bases unmatched. The CDR3 region has the DNA TGTGCCAGCAGCCAAACAGGGGGACTCCACAATGAGCAGTTCTTC. Translating gives CASSQTGGLHNEQFF. Combining the CDR3 with reference TRBV11-3 and TRBJ2-1 gives the whole variable domain EAGVVQSPRYKIIEKKQPVAFWCNPISGHNTLYWYLQNLGQGPELLIRYENEEAVDDSQLPKDRFSAERLKGVDSTLKIQPAELGDSAVYLCASSQTGGLHNEQFFGPGTRLTVL.

CDR3 loop: CAWSQGTEKSYEQYF. The CDR3 region has the DNA TGTGCCTGGAGTCAAGGAACAGAAAAATCCTACGAGCAGTACTTC. The chain employs TRBV30 and TRBJ2-7; unclear D gene. Germline-derived CDR1 and CDR2 are GTSNPN and SVGIG (reference sequence). The V end was cut by 2 bases, the J end by 1 base, with 15 bases between. This CDR3 is 15 amino acids long.

The chain links TRBV6-5 to TRBJ1-1; D call uncertain. Trimming stripped 7 bases from V and 6 bases from J, with 9 bases between. The CDR3 runs to 11 residues. Germline V lookup: CDR1 MNHEY, CDR2 SVGAGI. In DNA form, the CDR3 reads TGTGCCAGCATGGAGCGCGCTGAAGCTTTCTTT. Translation: CASMERAEAFF.

The chain uses TRBV7-2 and TRBJ2-7; no firm D call. V was cut by 5 bases and J by 2 bases, with 19 bases left in between. Germline CDR1 and CDR2: SGHTA and FQGNSA. The CDR3 loop spans 16 amino acids. The CDR3 sequence is CASSLQPPRLTYEQYF. As DNA, the CDR3 is TGTGCCAGCAGCCTCCAACCTCCGCGGTTAACCTACGAGCAGTACTTC.